This TCR beta chain was identified during a study of CD4 and CD8 cells across lung adenocarcinoma regions. Donors had localized lung adenocarcinoma, a non-small cell lung cancer. TCRdb itself ran the PCR reads through MiXCR, one entry per CDR3 protein. The sample shows under 14,000 distinct CDR3 sequences, 50% to 65% of them seen only once. This CDR3 is built from 14 residues. CDR1 DFQATT and CDR2 SNEGSKA come from the germline V gene (reference sequence). The chain combines TRBV20-1 with TRBJ2-5, with D possibly called TRBD1 or TRBD2 (6 bases each). The receptor was derived from a male donor with lung adenocarcinoma. The CD4 and CD8 labels of this study may be unreliable. The specimen sequenced was CD4+ T cells from the center of a lung tumor. The CDR3 loop reads CRAPGGRDQETQYF. DNA for the CDR3: TGCAGGGCGCCCGGGGGCCGTGACCAAGAGACCCAGTACTTC.